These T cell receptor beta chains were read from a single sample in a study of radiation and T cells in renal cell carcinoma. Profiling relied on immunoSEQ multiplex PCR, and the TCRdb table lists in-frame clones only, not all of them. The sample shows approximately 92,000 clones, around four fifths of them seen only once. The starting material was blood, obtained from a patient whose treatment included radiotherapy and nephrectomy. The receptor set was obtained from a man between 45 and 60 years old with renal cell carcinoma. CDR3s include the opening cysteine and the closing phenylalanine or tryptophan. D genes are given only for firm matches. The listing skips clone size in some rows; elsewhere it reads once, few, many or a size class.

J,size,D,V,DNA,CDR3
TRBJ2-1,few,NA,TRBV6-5,TGTGCCAGCGGGGGGAGCGCTTACAATGAGCAGTTCTTC,CASGGSAYNEQFF
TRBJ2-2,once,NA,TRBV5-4,TGTGCCAGCAGCCAGGACACCGGGGAGCTGTTTTTT,CASSQDTGELFF
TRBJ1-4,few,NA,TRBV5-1,TGCGCCAGCAGCCCAAGGGCGGGAACTAATGAAAAACTGTTTTTT,CASSPRAGTNEKLFF
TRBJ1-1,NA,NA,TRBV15,TGTGCCACCAGCAGAGAGAGGACTCTCAACACTGAAGCTTTCTTT,CATSRERTLNTEAFF
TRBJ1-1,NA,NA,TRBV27,TGTGCCAGCAGCCAGACCATGAACACTGAAGCTTTCTTT,CASSQTMNTEAFF
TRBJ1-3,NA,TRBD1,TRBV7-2,TGTGCCAGCACCCCAGGGGGGTACGGAAACACCATATATTTT,CASTPGGYGNTIYF
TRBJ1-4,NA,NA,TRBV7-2,TGTGCCAGCAGCTTGCAGGATAATGAAAAACTGTTTTTT,CASSLQDNEKLFF
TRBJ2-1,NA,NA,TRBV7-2,TGTGCCAGCAGCTTAGAGAGGGCAGGCAATGAGCAGTTCTTC,CASSLERAGNEQFF
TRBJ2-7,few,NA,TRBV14,TGTGCCAGCAGCCAAGGAGGCAGGGACTACGAGCAGTACTTC,CASSQGGRDYEQYF
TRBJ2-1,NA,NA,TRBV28,TGTGCCAGCAGTGCCTCCTCTGGCTCCTACAATGAGCAGTTCTTC,CASSASSGSYNEQFF